This is a list of T cell receptor beta chains from one sample in a study of blood T cell repertoires in COVID-19. Sequencing was performed with immunoSEQ multiplex PCR; in TCRdb, only in-frame clones are kept and a portion is missing. The sample has more than 85,000 clones, over 70% seen once. Sequenced input: peripheral blood. The source of these receptors is a man in his sixties or seventies with acute or convalescent COVID-19. Both conserved end residues are part of each CDR3. D genes are given only for firm matches. Clone sizes are given selectively: once, few, many, or a class where the clone is expanded.

J: TRBJ2-3; size: NA; V: TRBV5-5; D: NA; CDR3: CASSLRTDTQYF; DNA: TGTGCCAGCAGCCTACGCACAGATACGCAGTATTTT
J: TRBJ2-7; size: NA; V: TRBV24-1; D: NA; CDR3: CATSDSSDSNYEQYF; DNA: TGTGCCACCAGTGATTCTTCCGACTCCAACTACGAGCAGTACTTC
J: TRBJ2-4; size: NA; V: TRBV4-3; D: TRBD1; CDR3: CASSQDPDRVDGTKNIQYF; DNA: TGCGCCAGCAGCCAAGATCCGGACAGGGTTGATGGGACCAAAAACATTCAGTACTTC
J: TRBJ2-1; size: NA; V: TRBV28; D: NA; CDR3: CASSFVGVQYNEQFF; DNA: TGTGCCAGCAGTTTTGTGGGAGTTCAGTACAATGAGCAGTTCTTC
J: TRBJ2-7; size: NA; V: TRBV6-1; D: TRBD2; CDR3: CASSGGLAGAPIEQYF; DNA: TGTGCCAGCAGTGGGGGACTAGCGGGAGCCCCGATCGAGCAGTACTTC
J: TRBJ2-7; size: few; V: TRBV5-4; D: TRBD1; CDR3: CASSWGQGDYEQYF; DNA: TGTGCCAGCAGCTGGGGACAGGGTGACTACGAGCAGTACTTC
J: TRBJ2-3; size: NA; V: TRBV7-2; D: NA; CDR3: CASTNGGLDTQYF; DNA: TGTGCCAGCACAAACGGGGGGCTGGATACGCAGTATTTT
J: TRBJ2-1; size: NA; V: TRBV9; D: TRBD1; CDR3: CASSSGQGSYNEQFF; DNA: TGTGCCAGCAGCTCGGGACAGGGGAGCTACAATGAGCAGTTCTTC
J: TRBJ2-7; size: NA; V: TRBV28; D: TRBD1; CDR3: CASSFGGSRGYEQYF; DNA: TGTGCCAGCAGTTTCGGAGGATCCAGGGGGTACGAGCAGTACTTC
J: TRBJ2-2; size: NA; V: TRBV6-4; D: TRBD1; CDR3: CASSDRGLATGELFF; DNA: TGTGCCAGCAGCGACAGGGGTTTAGCCACCGGGGAGCTGTTTTTT
J: TRBJ2-2; size: once; V: TRBV19; D: TRBD1; CDR3: CASSPRGLKAGELFF; DNA: TGTGCCAGTAGTCCCAGGGGGCTTAAGGCCGGGGAGCTGTTTTTT
J: TRBJ1-2; size: NA; V: TRBV24-1; D: NA; CDR3: CATSEGPGGNYGYTF; DNA: TGTGCCACCAGTGAGGGTCCGGGGGGAAACTATGGCTACACCTTC
J: TRBJ2-7; size: NA; V: TRBV11-3; D: TRBD2; CDR3: CASSLRGGLAYEQYF; DNA: TGTGCCAGCAGCTTAAGGGGGGGACTAGCGTACGAGCAGTACTTC
J: TRBJ1-1; size: NA; V: TRBV2; D: NA; CDR3: CASSGTTMNTEAFF; DNA: TGTGCCAGCAGCGGGACAACCATGAACACTGAAGCTTTCTTT
J: TRBJ1-5; size: NA; V: TRBV28; D: NA; CDR3: CASTLGGRQPQHF; DNA: TGTGCCAGCACCTTGGGGGGTCGTCAGCCCCAGCATTTT
J: TRBJ2-5; size: NA; V: TRBV21-1; D: NA; CDR3: CASSPGQGAQGTQYF; DNA: TGTGCCAGCAGTCCGGGACAGGGGGCGCAAGGGACCCAGTACTTC
J: TRBJ1-4; size: NA; V: TRBV13; D: NA; CDR3: CASSPTSGGNEKLFF; DNA: TGTGCCAGCAGCCCCACCTCTGGGGGGAATGAAAAACTGTTTTTT
J: TRBJ2-7; size: NA; V: TRBV19; D: NA; CDR3: CASSIREKSYEQYF; DNA: TGTGCCAGTAGTATTCGGGAAAAATCCTACGAGCAGTACTTC
J: TRBJ1-2; size: once; V: TRBV9; D: NA; CDR3: CASSVAPGEDGYTF; DNA: TGTGCCAGCAGCGTAGCCCCGGGAGAGGATGGCTACACCTTC
J: TRBJ2-7; size: once; V: TRBV28; D: NA; CDR3: CASIRGGAYEQYF; DNA: TGTGCCAGCATTAGGGGTGGTGCGTACGAGCAGTACTTC
J: TRBJ2-3; size: NA; V: TRBV19; D: NA; CDR3: CASSPTYSTDTQYF; DNA: TGTGCCAGTAGTCCTACGTATAGCACAGATACGCAGTATTTT
J: TRBJ1-2; size: NA; V: TRBV5-6; D: NA; CDR3: CASSPTGTQYGYTF; DNA: TGTGCCAGCAGCCCCACCGGGACTCAGTATGGCTACACCTTC
J: TRBJ2-7; size: NA; V: TRBV6-1; D: NA; CDR3: CASSEGPSSYEQYF; DNA: TGTGCCAGCAGTGAAGGCCCTAGCAGCTACGAGCAGTACTTC
J: TRBJ1-2; size: NA; V: TRBV4-2; D: NA; CDR3: CASTGPLNVYTF; DNA: TGTGCCAGCACCGGTCCTCTAAACGTGTACACCTTC
J: TRBJ2-2; size: NA; V: TRBV11-2; D: NA; CDR3: CASSQRGQNTGELFF; DNA: TGTGCCAGCAGCCAAAGGGGTCAAAACACCGGGGAGCTGTTTTTT
J: TRBJ1-4; size: many; V: TRBV19; D: TRBD1; CDR3: CASSRTGPAGGLGKLFF; DNA: TGTGCCAGTAGTAGGACAGGGCCGGCTGGGGGGCTTGGAAAACTGTTTTTT
J: TRBJ1-1; size: NA; V: TRBV2; D: NA; CDR3: CASSSQGPMNTEAFF; DNA: TGTGCCAGCAGTTCGCAGGGGCCCATGAACACTGAAGCTTTCTTT
J: TRBJ2-2; size: NA; V: TRBV27; D: NA; CDR3: CASSPTGVTTGELFF; DNA: TGTGCCAGCAGCCCCACAGGTGTGACCACCGGGGAGCTGTTTTTT
J: TRBJ2-7; size: few; V: TRBV9; D: NA; CDR3: CASNLGGNHYEQYF; DNA: TGTGCCAGCAACCTAGGGGGTAACCACTACGAGCAGTACTTC
J: TRBJ1-1; size: NA; V: TRBV5-1; D: NA; CDR3: CATKTFGGGDTEAFF; DNA: TGCGCCACCAAAACATTTGGCGGCGGGGACACTGAAGCTTTCTTT
J: TRBJ1-6; size: NA; V: TRBV7-2; D: TRBD1; CDR3: CASSPSTGYSSPLHF; DNA: TGTGCCAGCAGCCCATCGACAGGGTACTCTTCACCCCTCCACTTT
J: TRBJ2-5; size: NA; V: TRBV18; D: NA; CDR3: CASSPGSRGEETQYF; DNA: TGTGCCAGCTCTCCCGGGAGCCGGGGTGAAGAGACCCAGTACTTC
J: TRBJ2-2; size: NA; V: TRBV29-1; D: TRBD2; CDR3: CSVGPSGPGELFF; DNA: TGCAGCGTTGGGCCTAGCGGGCCCGGGGAGCTGTTTTTT
J: TRBJ2-7; size: few; V: TRBV5-1; D: TRBD1; CDR3: CASSLTTGGPSEQYF; DNA: TGCGCCAGCAGCTTGACGACAGGGGGTCCAAGCGAGCAGTACTTC
J: TRBJ2-7; size: NA; V: TRBV7-9; D: NA; CDR3: CASSLHDRPYEQYF; DNA: TGTGCCAGCAGCTTACACGACAGACCCTACGAGCAGTACTTC
J: TRBJ1-4; size: NA; V: TRBV18; D: NA; CDR3: CASNEDRQDEKLFF; DNA: TGTGCCAGCAACGAGGACAGACAAGATGAAAAACTGTTTTTT
J: TRBJ1-2; size: NA; V: TRBV6-5; D: NA; CDR3: CASSYGRYGYTF; DNA: TGTGCCAGCAGTTATGGTCGGTATGGCTACACCTTC
J: TRBJ2-1; size: NA; V: TRBV5-6; D: TRBD1; CDR3: CASSPGTEGEQFF; DNA: TGTGCCAGCAGCCCGGGGACAGAGGGTGAGCAGTTCTTC
J: TRBJ1-2; size: NA; V: TRBV29-1; D: TRBD1; CDR3: CSVGGRGRDANYGYTF; DNA: TGCAGCGTTGGGGGCAGGGGGCGGGATGCTAACTATGGCTACACCTTC
J: TRBJ2-7; size: NA; V: TRBV18; D: NA; CDR3: CASSQAAAYEQYF; DNA: TGTGCCAGCTCACAGGCAGCAGCGTACGAGCAGTACTTC
J: TRBJ1-1; size: NA; V: TRBV19; D: TRBD1; CDR3: CASRDRGGVTEAFF; DNA: TGTGCCAGTCGGGACAGGGGAGGTGTCACTGAAGCTTTCTTT
J: TRBJ1-1; size: NA; V: TRBV11-2; D: NA; CDR3: CASSFTRDTTEAFF; DNA: TGTGCCAGCAGCTTTACTCGGGACACCACTGAAGCTTTCTTT
J: TRBJ2-3; size: NA; V: TRBV28; D: TRBD1; CDR3: CASCLGGQGAKDTQYF; DNA: TGTGCCAGCTGCCTCGGAGGACAGGGGGCTAAAGATACGCAGTATTTT
J: TRBJ2-7; size: NA; V: TRBV5-4; D: NA; CDR3: CASSSGGRGGAYEQYF; DNA: TGTGCCAGCAGCTCAGGCGGAAGGGGGGGCGCCTACGAGCAGTACTTC
J: TRBJ2-5; size: few; V: TRBV5-4; D: TRBD1; CDR3: CASGTGGSLGETQYF; DNA: TGTGCCAGCGGAACAGGGGGCTCCCTGGGAGAGACCCAGTACTTC
J: TRBJ2-1; size: NA; V: TRBV27; D: NA; CDR3: CATTRGAYNEQFF; DNA: TGTGCCACCACCCGGGGAGCCTACAATGAGCAGTTCTTC
J: TRBJ2-1; size: NA; V: TRBV5-1; D: NA; CDR3: CASSLLGFNNEQFF; DNA: TGCGCCAGCAGCTTATTGGGCTTTAACAATGAGCAGTTCTTC
J: TRBJ1-6; size: NA; V: TRBV5-1; D: NA; CDR3: CASSLALSSYNSPLHF; DNA: TGCGCCAGCAGCCTAGCGTTGAGCTCCTATAATTCACCCCTCCACTTT
J: TRBJ2-1; size: NA; V: TRBV19; D: TRBD2; CDR3: CASSIGGLAGGNEQFF; DNA: TGTGCCAGTAGTATAGGCGGACTAGCGGGGGGCAATGAGCAGTTCTTC
J: TRBJ1-5; size: NA; V: TRBV29-1; D: NA; CDR3: CSVGDQPQHF; DNA: TGCAGCGTGGGAGATCAGCCCCAGCATTTT
J: TRBJ2-7; size: NA; V: TRBV3-1/TRBV3-2; D: NA; CDR3: CASSPSAIAYEQYF; DNA: TGTGCCAGCAGCCCAAGCGCGATAGCCTACGAGCAGTACTTC
J: TRBJ2-7; size: NA; V: TRBV19; D: TRBD2; CDR3: CASSIAASGSYEQYF; DNA: TGTGCCAGTAGTATAGCGGCTAGCGGGAGCTACGAGCAGTACTTC
J: TRBJ1-1; size: NA; V: TRBV30; D: TRBD1; CDR3: CAWCRDRALRTEAFF; DNA: TGTGCCTGGTGCCGGGACAGGGCTTTAAGGACTGAAGCTTTCTTT
J: TRBJ2-2; size: NA; V: TRBV6-4; D: TRBD2; CDR3: CASSDGLVSTGELFF; DNA: TGTGCCAGCAGTGACGGACTAGTTAGCACCGGGGAGCTGTTTTTT